The rows below give T cell receptor beta chains drawn from one sample of a study of cytomegalovirus exposure and HLA in healthy donors. The protocol was immunoSEQ multiplex PCR, while the TCRdb copy is restricted to in-frame clones and leaves out a portion. The repertoire holds approximately 110,000 clones, with 65% to 80% as singletons. Sequenced material: PBMCs. These receptors all come from a man aged 25-45 years in good health and CMV-seropositive. CDR3s leave out the opening cysteine and the closing phenylalanine or tryptophan. The D gene is left open where the match is weak. Not every row has a clone size; where given, it reads once, few, many or a size class.

j_call | cdr3_length | clone_size | d_call | v_call | cdr3_aa
TRBJ2-7 | 11 | NA | NA | TRBV10-3 | AISVSSSYEQY
TRBJ2-3 | 14 | NA | TRBD2 | TRBV4-1 | ASSQWTSQSTDTQY
TRBJ1-2 | 11 | NA | TRBD1 | TRBV2 | ASKDDRAFGYT
TRBJ2-3 | 14 | NA | TRBD1 | TRBV15 | ATSRHPGQGADTQY
TRBJ2-2 | 11 | NA | NA | TRBV7-2 | ASSSQWSRELF
TRBJ1-4 | 12 | once | TRBD1 | TRBV6-1 | ASSRDRTNEKLF
TRBJ1-1 | 11 | NA | NA | TRBV28 | ASSLDRYTEAF
TRBJ2-1 | 12 | NA | TRBD1 | TRBV2 | ASSMKDRFDEQF
TRBJ1-4 | 11 | few | TRBD1 | TRBV7-9 | AGGTGRFEKLF
TRBJ2-7 | 14 | few | TRBD2 | TRBV15 | ATSRGLAGVRVEQY
TRBJ2-5 | 14 | NA | NA | TRBV4-2 | ASSPRQGLLQETQY
TRBJ2-7 | 14 | NA | TRBD2 | TRBV6-6 | ASSYSGGGPTYEQY
TRBJ2-1 | 14 | NA | NA | TRBV28 | ASSYRPGGSYNEQF
TRBJ1-2 | 17 | once | TRBD1 | TRBV4-3 | ASSLTPGTEVGGVFGYT
TRBJ2-1 | 15 | NA | TRBD1 | TRBV4-1 | ASSQDATGVHYNEQF
TRBJ1-2 | 13 | once | NA | TRBV15 | ATSRDTGLADGYT
TRBJ1-1 | 12 | NA | NA | TRBV27 | ASSLSSWGPEAF
TRBJ1-6 | 12 | NA | NA | TRBV28 | ATMRGAGNSPLH
TRBJ2-1 | 14 | few | NA | TRBV10-3 | AISEDVRGRSNEQF
TRBJ1-1 | 11 | NA | NA | TRBV6-5 | ASRRTLNTEAF
TRBJ1-5 | 9 | few | NA | TRBV19 | ASSIEAHVH
TRBJ2-3 | 10 | NA | NA | TRBV15 | ATSRDLYTQY
TRBJ1-5 | 12 | NA | TRBD1 | TRBV16 | ASSPSAGGQPQH
TRBJ2-3 | 12 | NA | NA | TRBV19 | ASIPQGNTDTQY
TRBJ2-7 | 10 | NA | TRBD1 | TRBV2 | ASGDRGDEQY
TRBJ2-3 | 12 | few | TRBD1 | TRBV9 | ASSVGQAPDTQY
TRBJ1-5 | 12 | NA | NA | TRBV2 | ASRTRQSNQPQH
TRBJ1-3 | 15 | NA | NA | TRBV27 | ASSLNPTGMGSDTIY
TRBJ2-2 | 12 | NA | NA | TRBV2 | ASTTRGNTGELF
TRBJ2-3 | 11 | NA | TRBD1 | TRBV6-1 | AEGQGVTDTQY
TRBJ1-2 | 13 | NA | NA | TRBV9 | ASSPSGGVFYGYT
TRBJ2-3 | 16 | NA | TRBD2 | TRBV11-2 | ASSLRLSSSGGADTQY
TRBJ1-2 | 13 | NA | TRBD1 | TRBV2 | ASSEVRQGASGYT
TRBJ2-1 | 10 | few | NA | TRBV11-3 | ASSISRREQF
TRBJ2-5 | 11 | NA | NA | TRBV28 | ASRDRFQETQY
TRBJ2-3 | 11 | NA | NA | TRBV28 | ASRQPTGYTQY
TRBJ1-2 | 13 | NA | NA | TRBV5-1 | ASSSTGVANYGYP
TRBJ2-7 | 11 | NA | TRBD2 | TRBV6-6 | ASRLLAGDEQY
TRBJ2-2 | 12 | NA | TRBD1 | TRBV29-1 | STLGTAPTGELF
TRBJ1-4 | 12 | NA | TRBD1 | TRBV5-1 | ASSLQGGGEKLF
TRBJ1-1 | 10 | NA | NA | TRBV11-2 | ASSSNRAEAF
TRBJ2-4 | 11 | NA | NA | TRBV7-9 | ASTLIGQSIQY
TRBJ2-7 | 14 | NA | TRBD2 | TRBV29-1 | SVAGTSGGSPYEQY
TRBJ2-7 | 14 | NA | TRBD1 | TRBV5-1 | ASSSRDRGPNYEQY
TRBJ1-5 | 14 | NA | NA | TRBV4-2 | ASSQDQLAPNQPQH